This TCR beta chain was identified in a study of post-analysis software for immune sequencing data. The library was made from cDNA and included unique molecular identifiers. MiXCR, run by TCRdb on the PCR reads, gives a single entry per CDR3 protein. Altogether roughly 700,000 distinct CDR3 sequences are present, less than 35% being singletons, with the ten largest covering more than 0.45%. The sequence was collected from a girl aged 10 to 17 with multiple sclerosis. Sequencing was performed on blood.

The CDR3 spells CASSYDSRSGNTIYF. In DNA, the CDR3 is TGTGCCAGCAGTTACGACAGTCGCTCTGGAAACACCATATATTTT. The rearrangement uses TRBV6-5 and TRBJ1-3, with TRBD1 as a possible D gene (5 bases). Germline V gene lookup returns CDR1 MNHEY and CDR2 SVGAGI. V was trimmed by 2 bases and J by 0 bases, leaving 8 bases between them. The CDR3 has 15 residues.